The T cell receptor (beta chain) described here comes from a study of blood T cell repertoires in COVID-19. In the study overall: T cells, B-cell-depleted T cells, or PBMCs provided the cDNA or gDNA that served as material.

Only a few counts were recorded for this clone. CDR1 and CDR2 from the germline V gene are MNHEY and SVGAGI. The V segment lost 2 bases and the J segment 6 bases; nucleotides outside the gene matches: 1. The CDR3 extends over 13 amino acids. The method was immunoSEQ multiplex PCR; TCRdb's version includes in-frame clones alone and lacks a portion of them. The top ten hold roughly 7.6% of the sample, which has about 210,000 clones, 83% seen once. The chain is built from TRBV6-5 and TRBJ2-7; the match to TRBD1 covers 10 bases. Input material: peripheral blood. This clonotype originated in a woman aged 45-59 years with acute or convalescent COVID-19. The CDR3 DNA is TGTGCCAGCAGTTACGGGACAGGGGTCGAGCAGTACTTC. Amino acids: CASSYGTGVEQYF.